This T cell receptor (beta chain) was identified during a study of early T cells in non-severe SARS-CoV-2 infection. The wider study: Bulk RNA isolated from unsorted whole blood underwent sequencing; chains were not paired.

This clonotype was picked up many times. Its antigen is unidentified. The study, taken as a whole, reports: VDJdb matching, biased toward anti-spike CD8 responses, missed private and CD4 specificities.

The CDR3 runs to 16 residues. V shed 5 bases, J shed 5 bases, and the junction held 9 bases outside the gene matches. Germline V gene data show CDR1 as SEHNR and CDR2 as FQNEAQ (reference sequence). Molecules of cDNA were individually given unique molecular identifiers that were attached to them. TCRdb itself ran the 5' RACE reads through MiXCR, one entry per CDR3 protein. The table shows tens of thousands of distinct CDR3 sequences, with less than 5% occurring only once. This rearrangement joins TRBV7-9 to TRBJ2-7; 13 positions match TRBD2. The sequence was obtained from an adult who was a healthcare worker with PCR-confirmed SARS-CoV-2 infection or an uninfected control (not recorded which). Sample: whole blood. The CDR3 here is CASSPWTSGSPNEQYF. CDR3 nucleotide sequence: TGTGCCAGCAGCCCCTGGACTAGCGGGAGTCCCAACGAGCAGTACTTC.